The 15 T cell receptor beta chains below come from one sample, sequenced in a study of cytomegalovirus exposure and HLA in healthy donors. PCR involved 60 Vbeta and 13 Jbeta primers. TCRdb's table, derived via immunoSEQ multiplex PCR, lists solely in-frame clones and lacks some. This table holds some 80,000 clones, about 78% found once. The specimen sequenced was PBMCs. The receptors come from a man aged 35 to 55 in good health and CMV-seronegative.

This clone was seen only once. The gene calls are TRBV29-1 and TRBJ2-5; 8 nucleotides agree with TRBD1. CDR3 length: 12 residues. Trimming took 7 bases from V and 5 from J; bases not matched to a gene: 6. Germline V gene lookup returns CDR1 SQVTM and CDR2 ANQGSEA. The CDR3 here is CSAETGGETQYF. CDR3 DNA sequence: TGCAGCGCCGAAACAGGGGGGGAGACCCAGTACTTC.

This clone was detected only a few times. V usage is TRBV7-3 and J usage is TRBJ2-4; 8 bases are a match to TRBD1. CDR1 and CDR2 (germline): SGHTA, FQGTGA. With V trimmed by 5 bases and J by 6 bases, 12 bases remained unmatched. The CDR3 is 16 amino acids. The CDR3 region is CASSETIGQGGNIQYF. The DNA of the CDR3 is TGTGCCAGCAGCGAAACGATAGGACAGGGAGGAAACATTCAGTACTTC. The whole variable domain, remainder taken from reference TRBV7-3 and TRBJ2-4, is GAGVSQTPSNKVTEKGKYVELRCDPISGHTALYWYRQSLGQGPEFLIYFQGTGAADDSGLPNDRFFAVRPEGSVSTLKIQRTERGDSAVYLCASSETIGQGGNIQYFGAGTRLSVL.

The chain carries TRBV18 and TRBJ2-1, with 8 positions matching TRBD2. The CDR3 runs 16 residues. V lost 1 base to trimming and J lost 6 bases; unmatched junction nucleotides: 8. The germline V gene has CDR1 KGHSH and CDR2 LQKENI. The CDR3 sequence is CASSPRSSGRTNEQFF. In DNA form, the CDR3 reads TGTGCCAGCTCACCACGGTCCAGCGGGAGAACCAATGAGCAGTTCTTC.

In its sample, this clone was seen a few times. The V gene is TRBV10-3, the J gene TRBJ2-1, with D maybe TRBD2 (6 bases). This CDR3 has 12 amino acids. V lost 7 bases and J 7 bases, leaving 11 bases between the germline ends. Germline V CDR1 and CDR2: ENHRY, SYGVKD. The CDR3 nucleotides are TGTGCCATCACCGCGGAGGGTAATGAGCAGTTCTTC. It is translated as CAITAEGNEQFF.

In nucleotides, the CDR3 is TGTGCCAGCAGCCCAACGACAGGACTGAGCTCCTACGAGCAGTACTTC. Amino acids: CASSPTTGLSSYEQYF. The chain links TRBV5-4 to TRBJ2-7; a weak D match, TRBD1 (6 bases). Germline assignment: CDR1 SGHNT and CDR2 YYREEE (reference sequence). The CDR3 contains 16 residues. V dropped 4 bases and J dropped 0 bases, with 17 bases sitting between them.

The J gene is TRBJ2-3, the V gene TRBV7-9; perhaps TRBD2 as D (5 bases). CDR1 is SEHNR and CDR2 is FQNEAQ in the germline V gene (reference sequence). The CDR3 runs to 15 residues. V shed 4 bases and J shed 2 bases, with 13 bases lying between them. The CDR3: CASSSDFSATDTQYF. The CDR3 DNA reads as TGTGCCAGCAGCTCCGATTTTAGCGCCACAGATACGCAGTATTTT. Filled out from reference TRBV7-9 and TRBJ2-3, the complete variable domain reads DTGVSQNPRHKITKRGQNVTFRCDPISEHNRLYWYRQTLGQGPEFLTYFQNEAQLEKSRLLSDRFSAERPKGSFSTLEIQRTEQGDSAMYLCASSSDFSATDTQYFGPGTRLTVL.

J is TRBJ2-7 and V is TRBV7-8, with 10 bases matching TRBD1. V dropped 1 base and J dropped 4; count of bases not matched to a gene: 7. The germline gives CDR1 SGHVS, CDR2 FQNEAQ. The CDR3 length is 16 residues. In DNA form, the CDR3 reads TGTGCCAGCAGCTTAGTACCGACAGGGGGCGGATACGAGCAGTACTTC. This gives the protein CASSLVPTGGGYEQYF.

This rearrangement joins TRBV9 to TRBJ2-7; 8 bases are shared with TRBD2. CDR3 length equals 17 residues. The junction had 11 bases not matched to a gene; V was cut back by 0 bases and J by 3 bases. Germline V CDR1 and CDR2: SGDLS, YYNGEE. In nucleotides, the CDR3 is TGTGCCAGCAGCGTAGCGTATGAGCCGGGACTAGGCTACGAGCAGTACTTC. Translation gives CASSVAYEPGLGYEQYF. Combining the CDR3 with reference TRBV9 and TRBJ2-7 gives the whole variable domain DSGVTQTPKHLITATGQRVTLRCSPRSGDLSVYWYQQSLDQGLQFLIQYYNGEERAKGNILERFSAQQFPDLHSELNLSSLELGDSALYFCASSVAYEPGLGYEQYFGPGTRLTVT.

The V and J genes are TRBV28 and TRBJ2-5, with 13 bases identical to TRBD2. Trimming at V came to 4 bases and at J to 3 bases, leaving 5 bases not matched to a gene. The germline CDR1 and CDR2 sequences are MDHEN and SYDVKM. This CDR3 comprises 16 residues. In DNA form, the CDR3 reads TGTGCCAGCAGTTCCCACGGGACTAGCGGGAAAGAGACCCAGTACTTC. This encodes CASSSHGTSGKETQYF.

V is TRBV18 and J is TRBJ2-3; 11 nucleotides align to TRBD2. The CDR3 runs to 16 residues. V dropped 4 bases and J dropped 0; count of bases not matched to a gene: 3. In germline, CDR1 is KGHSH, CDR2 LQKENI. CDR3 sequence reads: CASSRTSGRSTDTQYF. CDR3 sequence (DNA): TGTGCCAGCTCACGAACTAGCGGGAGAAGCACAGATACGCAGTATTTT.

This chain uses TRBV5-1 with TRBJ2-7, with D possibly being TRBD1 (7 bases). Per germline, CDR1 SGHRS and CDR2 YFSETQ. The CDR3 is made up of 14 amino acids. With 2 bases removed from V and 4 bases from J, the gap between germline ends came to 13 bases. CDR3 in DNA: TGCGCCAGCAGCTTTGGTCCAGGGGGGTACGAGCAGTACTTC. Amino acids: CASSFGPGGYEQYF.

The chain combines TRBV19 with TRBJ2-6; 9 nucleotides align to TRBD1. CDR3 length: 16 amino acids. Germline V gene sequence: CDR1 LNHDA, CDR2 SQIVND (reference sequence). V dropped 8 bases and J dropped 3; count of bases not matched to a gene: 8. The CDR3 loop reads CASGTGSYGGANVLTF. In nucleotides, the CDR3 is TGTGCCAGTGGGACAGGGTCATATGGTGGGGCCAACGTCCTGACTTTC.

V usage is TRBV18 and J usage is TRBJ2-3, with TRBD2 identical over 9 bases. The J segment lost 3 bases and the V segment lost 6 bases, leaving 10 bases of the junction unmatched. Germline values: CDR1 KGHSH, CDR2 LQKENI. There are 16 residues in the CDR3. CDR3 loop: CASSSGAGGGTDTQYF. DNA of the CDR3: TGTGCCAGCTCGTCAGGAGCGGGAGGAGGTACAGATACGCAGTATTTT.

This rearrangement joins TRBV25-1 to TRBJ2-1, with 9 positions matching TRBD1. The CDR3 covers 15 residues. With 9 bases clipped from V and 2 bases from J, the junction kept 8 bases outside the gene matches. Germline V gene data show CDR1 as MGHDK and CDR2 as SYGVNS. The CDR3 DNA sequence: TGTGCCAGTGCGAAGGACAGGGGTACCTACAATGAGCAGTTCTTC. This gives the protein CASAKDRGTYNEQFF.

CDR3 sequence reads: CASRREGSGYEQYF. The CDR3 bases are TGTGCCAGCAGGCGGGAGGGATCCGGATACGAGCAGTACTTC. The chain uses TRBV7-9 and TRBJ2-7; 9 bases align to TRBD2. Germline trimming cut 6 bases from V and 4 bases from J; bases unmatched to any gene: 7. The CDR3 extends over 14 amino acids. In germline, CDR1 is SEHNR, CDR2 FQNEAQ (reference sequence).